Described below is a single T cell receptor (beta chain) sequence and its context. The antigen it binds to is not known. No base quality information exists; no much larger clone differs at one position. V ends up 4 bases short and J 4 bases short, with an unmatched junction base count of 5. The CDR3, cysteine through phenylalanine, is 15 amino acids long. CDR3 DNA is the only sequence kept; it has 45 bases, read in frame from the first base. Sequences SGHRS (CDR1) and YFSETQ (CDR2) are obtained from the germline V gene. The sample is drawn from a study of HIV-infected children after antiretroviral therapy interruption (dated 2019 in TCRdb). About the full investigation: The study included eight children, four on planned treatment interruption and four on continuous treatment, and all eight had a CD4+ count above 500 and a viral load below 50 copies/ml. The interruption group had a median age of approximately 9.5 years, compared with 7 to 8 years in the continuous treatment group. Exposure to EBV and CMV had been recorded for most participating children. For the interruption arm, samples were taken at week 0, at week 12, at the end of interruption (week 24 or 48), and roughly 3 years after the study ended. For the continuous-treatment arm, samples from the corresponding weeks 0, 48 and 150 were analyzed. TCR repertoires were compared between children on planned treatment interruption and children on continuous antiretroviral treatment, alongside thymic output measurements. The investigation overall reported the following: In naive CD4+ repertoires of PTI patients, CDR3 sharing between time points fell after interruption began; many sequences were shared between end of interruption and 3 years later. The low number of patients is a limitation and the data should be interpreted with caution. The naive CD4+ Gini coefficient rose by the end of treatment interruption, suggesting clonal expansion, and returned to baseline by 3 years. The sorted CD45RA+ naive cells might contain minor non-naive CD45RA+ populations, such as EMRA or stem memory cells.

Read against the paper, the sample's treatment or condition label means: PENTA 11 planned treatment interruption arm or continuous ART arm. The participants were children from the United Kingdom between 2 and 15 years old who had been on ART with at least three drugs for 24 weeks or longer. Cryopreserved PBMCs containing at least 5 million viable cells were required, and a handful of candidate patients were excluded because of low viable PBMC yield. Using a FACSAria III cell sorter, naive CD4+ CD45RA+ CD45RO- T cells were FACS-sorted out of thawed PBMCs. After sorting, cells were fixed, and RNA was extracted with the RNeasy FFPE kit and then with the RNeasy Micro kit. The library was prepared using 3' RACE. TCR libraries were built from RNA using a 3' RACE protocol with unique molecular identifiers to correct PCR amplification bias. As many as 12 amplicon libraries were pooled and then sequenced on an Illumina MiSeq using v2 2x250 paired-end chemistry. For the original study's pipeline: Decombinator was used to process the reads, assigning V and J genes and CDR3 and applying barcode-based correction of errors and PCR bias. Repertoires were subsampled to equal depth before Gini coefficient calculation using the R ineq package. GLIPH, Hamming distance and a shared triplet metric were used to assess CDR3 similarity. TCRdb applied fastp at Q25 and MiXCR to the public reads, then kept only in-frame beta chains. Every distinct CDR3 protein forms one entry, paired with its most common genes and DNA. For this entry, the V and J calls and clone size follow TCRdb and not the study's own pipeline. Present in this sample are some 38,000 distinct CDR3 sequences, under 8% of which were seen just once. More than 0.95% of the sample comes from the top ten.

The receptor's source is a pool of human donors with HIV. The material was CD45RA+ CD4+ T cells from PBMCs, pooled from several time points, obtained from a donor given antiretroviral therapy, either interrupted or continuous. The cell subset or site label, read with the paper, signifies: naive CD4+ CD45RA+ CD45RO- T cells. The sequence joins TRBV5-1 to TRBJ2-1; TRBD1 aligns with 10 central bases. The nucleotide sequence reads TGCGCCAGCAGCCTCGACAGGGGGCTTTACAATGAGCAGTTCTTC. Translated, this gives CASSLDRGLYNEQFF.